Presented here are 31 T cell receptor beta chains from one specimen sequenced in a study of cytomegalovirus exposure and HLA in healthy donors. The primer mix had 60 Vbeta and 13 Jbeta primers. TCRdb's table, derived via immunoSEQ multiplex PCR, lists solely in-frame clones and lacks some. The table includes around 97,000 clones, about 81% detected once. The sequenced sample was PBMCs. These receptors were obtained from a man in his forties or fifties in good health and CMV-seropositive.

With regard to this clone: Compared with germline, one end of the junction differs, possibly owing to a read error. V gene TRBV5-8 combines with J gene TRBJ2-1, with D possibly matching TRBD2 (6 bases). Germline lookup yields CDR1 SGHTS and CDR2 YDEGEE. This CDR3 is 15 amino acids long. The CDR3 DNA sequence: TGTGCCGGCAGCTTCTTGGAGGGTAGCTACAATGAGCAGTTCTTC. Translating gives CAGSFLEGSYNEQFF.

The rearrangement uses TRBV10-1 and TRBJ1-1; D ambiguous. CDR3 length: 12 amino acids. The V and J ends lost 2 bases and 4 bases respectively, with 5 bases between them. Germline V gives CDR1 WNHNN, CDR2 SYGVQD (reference sequence). CDR3 nucleotide sequence: TGCGCCAGCAGTGAGACGGGCACTGAAGCTTTCTTT. Its translation: CASSETGTEAFF.

The table lists this clone with a count of one. The rearrangement uses TRBV6-1 and TRBJ2-1; 12 positions agree with TRBD2. The J segment lost 8 bases and the V segment lost 10 bases, leaving 12 bases of the junction unmatched. Germline V gene lookup returns CDR1 MNHNS and CDR2 SASEGT. The CDR3 spans 15 residues. Here the CDR3 DNA reads TGTGCCACCTATACCGGACTAGCGGGAAAGGATGAGCAGTTCTTC. Translating it yields CATYTGLAGKDEQFF.

This clone came up a few times. The chain uses TRBV4-1 and TRBJ2-6; 7 bases fit TRBD1. J gave up 4 bases and V 4 bases, and 7 bases lay outside the gene matches. Per the germline V gene, CDR1 is MGHRA and CDR2 is YSYEKL. This CDR3 has 16 amino acids. The CDR3: CASSPIDRVGANVLTF. In nucleotides, the CDR3 is TGCGCCAGCAGCCCAATCGACAGGGTCGGGGCCAACGTCCTGACTTTC.

This rearrangement joins TRBV30 to TRBJ2-4; the D gene is possibly TRBD1 (5 bases). Deletions cut 0 bases from V and 2 bases from J, with 8 bases between. The germline V gene has CDR1 GTSNPN and CDR2 SVGIG (reference sequence). The CDR3 loop spans 14 amino acids. In DNA, the CDR3 is TGTGCCTGGAGTGTACCAGGGACCAAAAACATTCAGTACTTC. Residues: CAWSVPGTKNIQYF.

The gene calls are TRBV5-1 and TRBJ2-7; tentatively, D is TRBD2 (6 bases). The V gene's germline CDR1 is SGHRS and CDR2 YFSETQ. The CDR3 loop spans 15 amino acids. V lost 4 bases, J lost 5 bases, and 19 bases lay in between. The CDR3 here is CASSVPTGVVDEQYF. CDR3 bases: TGCGCCAGCAGCGTCCCAACGGGAGTTGTGGACGAGCAGTACTTC.

The gene calls are TRBV6-4 and TRBJ2-1; 15 nucleotides align to TRBD2. The CDR3 consists of 15 residues. CDR1 is MRHNA, CDR2 SNTAGT, per germline. V lost 8 bases, J lost 6 bases, and 5 bases stayed unmatched. The CDR3 here is CASGLAGGTINEQFF. In nucleotides, the CDR3 is TGTGCCAGCGGACTAGCGGGGGGGACCATCAATGAGCAGTTCTTC.

This clone was picked up one time. The chain is built from TRBV19 and TRBJ2-4, with D perhaps matching TRBD2 (5 bases). The CDR3 loop spans 15 amino acids. CDR1 is LNHDA and CDR2 is SQIVND in the germline V gene (reference sequence). The germline V and J ends were trimmed by 3 bases and 0 bases, with 9 bases remaining between them. CDR3 DNA: TGTGCCAGTAGTATCGGAGGCTTAGCCAAAAACATTCAGTACTTC. Protein product: CASSIGGLAKNIQYF.

This rearrangement joins TRBV10-1 to TRBJ1-4; the match to TRBD1 covers 8 bases. Germline V gene lookup returns CDR1 WNHNN and CDR2 SYGVQD (reference sequence). The CDR3 contains 15 residues. V shed 6 bases and J 14 bases; nucleotides not matched to a gene: 17. The CDR3 is CASSGTGPPDLRLFF. For the CDR3, the DNA is TGCGCCAGCAGCGGGACAGGCCCACCGGATCTTAGGCTGTTTTTT.

The chain couples TRBV4-2 to TRBJ2-2; D remains ambiguous. This CDR3 has 14 amino acids. CDR1 and CDR2 from the germline V gene are LGHNA and YNFKEQ. Trimming cost V 3 bases and J 4 bases, with 9 bases left between them. The CDR3 sequence is CASSQPTGTGELFF. DNA for the CDR3: TGTGCCAGCAGCCAGCCAACTGGCACCGGGGAGCTGTTTTTT.

V and J are TRBV28 and TRBJ1-6; 7 bases agree with TRBD1. The junction had 6 bases not matched to a gene; V was cut back by 6 bases and J by 7 bases. Germline assignment: CDR1 MDHEN and CDR2 SYDVKM. This CDR3 comprises 14 residues. DNA for the CDR3: TGTGCCAGCAGACCCGGGACAGAGAATTCACCCCTCCACTTT. Its protein is CASRPGTENSPLHF. The full variable domain, with the rest looked up from reference TRBV28 and TRBJ1-6, is DVKVTQSSRYLVKRTGEKVFLECVQDMDHENMFWYRQDPGLGLRLIYFSYDVKMKEKGDIPEGYSVSREKKERFSLILESASTNQTSMYLCASRPGTENSPLHFGNGTRLTVT.

About this clone itself: Germline and junction disagree at one end, which may indicate a read error. This chain joins TRBV7-9 and TRBJ2-3, with D maybe TRBD1 (6 bases). Per the germline V gene, CDR1 is SEHNR and CDR2 is FQNEAQ (reference sequence). The CDR3 runs to 15 residues. The CDR3 DNA reads as TGTTCCAGCAGCCCCCAGGGGTCTAGCACAGATACGCAGTATTTT. This encodes CSSSPQGSSTDTQYF.

This chain connects TRBV30 to TRBJ2-5, with TRBD1 as a possible D gene (5 bases). This CDR3 contains 14 residues. The V gene lost 2 bases and the J gene lost 4 bases, with 14 bases spanning the gap. Germline V CDR1 and CDR2: GTSNPN, SVGIG (reference sequence). CDR3 residues: CAWSKKGMGETQYF. The CDR3, as DNA: TGTGCCTGGAGTAAAAAGGGGATGGGAGAGACCCAGTACTTC. Based on the CDR3 plus reference TRBV30 and TRBJ2-5, the full variable domain is SQTIHQWPATLVQPVGSPLSLECTVEGTSNPNLYWYRQAAGRGLQLLFYSVGIGQISSEVPQNLSASRPQDRQFILSSKKLLLSDSGFYLCAWSKKGMGETQYFGPGTRLLVL.

For the CDR3, the DNA is TGCGCCAGCAGCTTTGGGGACAGGGAATTGATGATGGTGGATCAGCCCCAGCATTTT. As protein: CASSFGDRELMMVDQPQHF. The rearrangement links TRBV5-1 to TRBJ1-5, with TRBD1 identical over 9 bases. Germline V lookup: CDR1 SGHRS, CDR2 YFSETQ. The V gene end was trimmed by 2 bases and the J gene end by 5 bases; junction bases not matched to a gene: 17. CDR3 length: 19 residues.

Of note for this clone: The same CDR3 is also encoded by other DNA sequences in this sample. The V and J genes are TRBV15 and TRBJ1-5, with D uncertain. This CDR3 comprises 15 residues. In germline, CDR1 is LNHNV, CDR2 YYDKDF (reference sequence). Trimming shortened V by 0 bases and J by 0 bases, and 6 bases separated the two germline ends. DNA of the CDR3: TGTGCCACCAGCAGAGATCCCGGTAGCAATCAGCCCCAGCATTTT. This translates into CATSRDPGSNQPQHF.

This rearrangement joins TRBV10-3 to TRBJ1-2, with D tentatively TRBD1 (6 bases). Trimming removed 0 bases at V and 5 bases at J, with 16 bases between. The CDR3 sequence is 16 residues long. Germline CDR1 is ENHRY and CDR2 is SYGVKD. The CDR3 nucleotides read TGTGCCATCAGTGAGTCGAGCAAGGGGGTGTTGTATGGCTACACCTTC. Translated, it gives CAISESSKGVLYGYTF.

The chain has TRBV4-1 and TRBJ2-1; 7 nucleotides line up with TRBD1. Germline V gene lookup returns CDR1 MGHRA and CDR2 YSYEKL. This CDR3 has 16 residues. Trimming cost V 0 bases and J 7 bases; bases outside gene matches: 9. The CDR3 spells CASSQDPPQGTNEQFF. In DNA form, the CDR3 reads TGCGCCAGCAGCCAAGATCCCCCACAGGGGACAAATGAGCAGTTCTTC.

The V call is TRBV2, the J call TRBJ1-5, with D perhaps TRBD1 (6 bases). V was cut by 4 bases and J by 4 bases, with 11 bases left in between. Germline CDR1 is SNHLY and CDR2 is FYNNEI. The length of the CDR3 is 14 residues. The chain's CDR3 is CASSGRTANQPQHF. CDR3 DNA sequence: TGTGCCAGCAGTGGGCGGACAGCAAATCAGCCCCAGCATTTT. Filled out from reference TRBV2 and TRBJ1-5, the complete variable domain reads EPEVTQTPSHQVTQMGQEVILRCVPISNHLYFYWYRQILGQKVEFLVSFYNNEISEKSEIFDDQFSVERPDGSNFTLKIRSTKLEDSAMYFCASSGRTANQPQHFGDGTRLSIL.

A single count supports this clone. The chain carries TRBV2 and TRBJ2-3; TRBD1 agrees at 9 bases. The ends lost 10 bases at V and 4 bases at J; junction bases unmatched: 6. From germline, CDR1 is SNHLY and CDR2 FYNNEI. The CDR3 loop spans 13 amino acids. The CDR3 is CAIHTGGPDTQYF. CDR3 DNA sequence: TGTGCCATTCACACAGGGGGCCCAGATACGCAGTATTTT.

The chain uses TRBV11-2 and TRBJ2-7, with 9 bases aligning to TRBD2. V lost 0 bases, J lost 4 bases, and 10 bases stayed unmatched. The CDR3 extends over 17 amino acids. Germline V lookup: CDR1 SGHAT, CDR2 FQNNGV. The CDR3 bases are TGTGCCAGCAGCTTAGATCGTAGTAGGGCGGGAGGGTACGAGCAGTACTTC. Residues: CASSLDRSRAGGYEQYF.

The J gene is TRBJ1-1, the V gene TRBV2, with TRBD1 as a possible D gene (5 bases). The germline V and J ends were trimmed by 3 bases and 4 bases, with 9 bases remaining between them. In germline, CDR1 is SNHLY, CDR2 FYNNEI. This CDR3 is built from 13 residues. CDR3 DNA: TGTGCCAGCAGTGAGGACGGGGGCACTGAAGCTTTCTTT. Its translation is CASSEDGGTEAFF.

The V gene is TRBV7-9, the J gene TRBJ2-1; 7 bases agree with TRBD1. The ends lost 1 base at V and 2 bases at J; junction bases unmatched: 2. Germline CDR1 and CDR2: SEHNR and FQNEAQ (reference sequence). The CDR3 runs to 15 residues. The CDR3 nucleotides read TGTGCCAGCAGCTTAGAGGGACAGACCTACAATGAGCAGTTCTTC. As protein: CASSLEGQTYNEQFF. The variable domain in full, with the rest retrieved from reference TRBV7-9 and TRBJ2-1, is DTGVSQNPRHKITKRGQNVTFRCDPISEHNRLYWYRQTLGQGPEFLTYFQNEAQLEKSRLLSDRFSAERPKGSFSTLEIQRTEQGDSAMYLCASSLEGQTYNEQFFGPGTRLTVL.

The chain combines TRBV28 with TRBJ2-5; maybe TRBD1 (6 bases). The J call may be in error: the DNA end matches TRBJ2-7 better. The CDR3 sequence is 16 residues long. From germline, CDR1 is MDHEN and CDR2 SYDVKM. The CDR3 DNA is TGTGCCAGCACCCAGGGGTCCCTCCTCTTCAACTACGAGCAGTACTTC. It codes for CASTQGSLLFNYEQYF.

A note on this clone: The junction departs from the called germline gene at one end, perhaps through a read error. The genes are TRBV7-9 and TRBJ2-1; TRBD2 aligns across 9 bases. This CDR3 region has 15 residues. In germline, CDR1 is SEHNR, CDR2 FQNEAQ (reference sequence). CDR3 sequence: CTSSLVAGAVDEQFF. CDR3 bases: TGTACCAGCAGCTTAGTAGCGGGAGCGGTAGATGAGCAGTTCTTC.

The chain is built from TRBV21-1 and TRBJ2-5; the table's D call of TRBD1 was not tested on the DNA. TRBV21-1 is noted as a pseudogene. The CDR3 has 15 residues. Written as DNA, the CDR3 is TGTGCCAGCAGCAAAGGACAGGGGGCTGGTGAGACCCAGTACTTC. Translated, it gives CASSKGQGAGETQYF.

The CDR3 reads CASSLSGIGTDTQYF. The CDR3, as DNA: TGTGCCAGCAGCTTGAGCGGGATAGGCACAGATACGCAGTATTTT. J is TRBJ2-3 and V is TRBV11-3; 7 nucleotides align to TRBD2. Losses at the gene ends were 3 bases for V and 1 base for J; bases not matched to a gene: 4. CDR3 length: 15 amino acids. Germline CDR1 is SGHNT and CDR2 is YENEEA.

This clone was seen a handful of times. Germline and junction disagree at one end, which may indicate a read error. The genes are TRBV7-9 and TRBJ2-7; D gene uncertain. Per the germline V gene, CDR1 is SEHNR and CDR2 is FQNEAQ (reference sequence). This CDR3 has 11 amino acids. The CDR3 is CSSSTYYEQYF. The DNA of the CDR3 is TGTTCCAGCAGCACTTACTACGAGCAGTACTTC.

DNA for the CDR3: TGTGCCAGCTCACCACAACTAGCGGGAGGAGGAAATGAGCAGTTCTTC. Its translation: CASSPQLAGGGNEQFF. The rearrangement joins TRBV18 to TRBJ2-1, with 12 bases aligning to TRBD2. Germline V lookup: CDR1 KGHSH, CDR2 LQKENI. After removal of 1 base from V and 7 bases from J, the junction contained 5 bases not matched to a gene. The CDR3 loop spans 16 amino acids.

This chain's CDR3 is CASSPLGGEETQYF. CDR3 coding DNA: TGTGCCAGCAGCCCCCTGGGGGGGGAAGAGACCCAGTACTTC. The gene calls are TRBV7-9 and TRBJ2-5, with 7 positions matching TRBD2. The germline gives CDR1 SEHNR, CDR2 FQNEAQ (reference sequence). The junction had 6 bases not matched to a gene; V was cut back by 5 bases and J by 3 bases. The CDR3 length is 14 residues.

The V gene is TRBV2, the J gene TRBJ1-2; D possibly corresponds to TRBD1 (6 bases). The CDR3 totals 14 residues. Germline CDR1 and CDR2: SNHLY and FYNNEI. Trimming pared 6 bases from V and 2 bases from J, leaving 13 bases between. CDR3: CASSQTGTNYGYTF. DNA of the CDR3: TGTGCCAGCAGCCAGACCGGGACAAACTATGGCTACACCTTC.

Details on this clone: The same CDR3 also results from other DNA sequences found in this sample. V usage is TRBV9 and J usage is TRBJ1-5; no clear D gene. Germline CDR1 and CDR2: SGDLS and YYNGEE. This CDR3 comprises 13 residues. V was cut by 0 bases and J by 6 bases, with 7 bases left in between. CDR3 bases: TGTGCCAGCAGCGTAGGGGGAGGTCAGCCCCAGCATTTT. Translated, it gives CASSVGGGQPQHF. Using reference TRBV9 and TRBJ1-5 for the parts outside the CDR3, the full variable domain is DSGVTQTPKHLITATGQRVTLRCSPRSGDLSVYWYQQSLDQGLQFLIQYYNGEERAKGNILERFSAQQFPDLHSELNLSSLELGDSALYFCASSVGGGQPQHFGDGTRLSIL.